This note documents a single T cell receptor beta chain sequence. Its antigen target is currently unknown. Qualities for individual bases were not recorded, and no much larger clone is one base off. Relative to germline, V is 2 bases shorter and J is 7 bases shorter, with 21 bases between their ends. The CDR3 spans 17 residues, from the cysteine through the phenylalanine. Left in the record is the CDR3 DNA by itself, 51 bases read in frame from the first base. From the germline V gene (reference sequence), CDR1 is SEHNR and CDR2 is FQNEAQ. This specimen comes from a study of CD8 T cells in Susac syndrome (dated by TCRdb to about 2019). At the level of the whole study: Repertoire sequencing was used to test whether CD8+ T cell activation and differentiation in Susac syndrome was antigen driven. The clonality of the CD8+ T cell repertoire was compared across about a dozen healthy donors, roughly 14 Susac syndrome patients and fewer than 16 multiple sclerosis patients.

Points the paper makes about the study in general: The number of individuals in the TCR sequencing and HLA analysis was recognized as being relatively small.

Peripheral blood CD8+ and CD4+ T cells from healthy donors, Susac syndrome patients and multiple sclerosis patients were profiled by high-throughput TCR beta sequencing. The multiple sclerosis controls were treatment-naive patients whose relapsing-remitting disease, either stable or active, fulfilled the revised McDonald criteria. CD8+ TEMRA cells were enriched by FACS, while bulk CD8+ and CD4+ T cells were purified by magnetic negative isolation. Blood was drawn into EDTA tubes, processed within 24 hours, and PBMCs were isolated by density gradient centrifugation. PBMCs intended for TCR sequencing were frozen in liquid nitrogen and were later thawed in a 37 degrees C water bath. A purity of at least 90% was achieved for sorted or isolated CD4+, CD8+ and CD8+ TEMRA cells. RNA was extracted with the RNeasy kit and roughly 0.45 to 1 ug was reverse transcribed using random hexamers. The immunoSEQ multiplex PCR assay, which covers 54 Vbeta and 13 Jbeta segments, was used to amplify TCR beta CDR3 regions. PCR amplification bias was corrected by using a synthetic template baseline for primer optimization and computational correction. As for the original processing: Reads were annotated to V, D and J genes per IMGT and analyzed with immunoSEQ Analyzer, keeping only productive sequences. Clonality was calculated as one minus the Shannon entropy normalized by log2 of the number of productive unique sequences. For each patient and control, public and private clones were evaluated within the 100 most prevalent clones. A clone was defined as Susac-specific if it was absent from the healthy and MS cohorts, from over a thousand published viral clones and from other ImmuneACCESS disease sequences. TCRdb reworked the public reads: Q25 trimming with fastp, MiXCR clone assembly, productive beta chains retained. Every CDR3 protein is listed once, alongside the most common genes and DNA of its rows. The V and J calls, along with clone size, are taken from TCRdb and not from the paper's own processing. This sample is represented by some 260,000 distinct CDR3 sequences; approximately 85% of them were singletons. The ten biggest clones cover approximately 0.11% of the sample.

The sequenced sample consisted of CD8+ T cells from PBMCs. The receptor chain draws on TRBV7-9 and TRBJ2-1, with the D call tentatively TRBD1 or TRBD2, each fitting 5 bases. This clonotype was sampled from a human donor with multiple sclerosis. The CDR3 protein is CASSLLGTPGRVNEQFF. Read as DNA, the sequence is TGTGCCAGCAGCTTACTCGGGACCCCGGGAAGGGTGAATGAGCAGTTCTTC.